The 27 T cell receptor beta chains below come from one sample, sequenced in a study of blood T cell repertoires in COVID-19. Generated by immunoSEQ multiplex PCR, the TCRdb table keeps only in-frame clones and is missing some. The sample lists about 55,000 clones, under 85% occurring once. Sequencing was performed on peripheral blood. Receptors were obtained from a woman aged 55-70 years with acute or convalescent COVID-19.

This chain uses TRBV13 with TRBJ2-3; TRBD1 matches at 8 bases. Trimming at V came to 3 bases and at J to 6 bases, leaving 5 bases not matched to a gene. The CDR3 totals 14 residues. CDR1 and CDR2 (germline): PRHDT, FYEKMQ (reference sequence). The CDR3 protein is CASSLSRGLDTQYF. The CDR3 nucleotides read TGTGCCAGCAGCTTGAGCAGGGGGCTGGATACGCAGTATTTT. The whole variable domain, remainder taken from reference TRBV13 and TRBJ2-3, is AAGVIQSPRHLIKEKRETATLKCYPIPRHDTVYWYQQGPGQDPQFLISFYEKMQSDKGSIPDRFSAQQFSDYHSELNMSSLELGDSALYFCASSLSRGLDTQYFGPGTRLTVL.

This chain joins TRBV28 and TRBJ2-4, with a weak D call TRBD1 (6 bases). The germline CDR1 and CDR2 sequences are MDHEN and SYDVKM. V was clipped by 6 bases and J by 0 bases, with 9 bases between them. The CDR3 has 14 amino acids. CDR3 DNA sequence: TGTGCCAGCAGCCAAGGGGGAGCCAAAAACATTCAGTACTTC. It codes for CASSQGGAKNIQYF.

This chain uses TRBV30 with TRBJ1-2; 8 bases are shared with TRBD1. Germline CDR1 GTSNPN, CDR2 SVGIG (reference sequence). The CDR3 runs 12 residues. V lost 7 bases to trimming and J lost 14 bases; unmatched junction nucleotides: 15. The CDR3 region has the DNA TGTGCCTCGGACAGGGAGATGGGGAAAAAAACCTTC. It specifies CASDREMGKKTF.

The V gene is TRBV15, the J gene TRBJ1-6, with TRBD1 as a possible D gene (5 bases). The germline gives CDR1 LNHNV, CDR2 YYDKDF (reference sequence). Between the trimmed V and J ends, which lost 6 bases and 13 bases, there was a span of 13 bases. The CDR3 covers 12 residues. As DNA, the CDR3 is TGTGCCACCAGGGCGTGGGACTCCCCCCTCCACTTT. This codes for CATRAWDSPLHF.

This clone showed up just once. The chain employs TRBV5-1 and TRBJ1-4, with D maybe TRBD1 (5 bases). V gave up 0 bases and J gave up 4 bases, with 7 bases separating them. Germline V gene data show CDR1 as SGHRS and CDR2 as YFSETQ. This CDR3 contains 14 residues. The CDR3 DNA sequence: TGCGCCAGCAGCTTGGAACAGGTTAATGAAAAACTGTTTTTT. Its translation: CASSLEQVNEKLFF.

The V and J genes are TRBV6-5 and TRBJ2-7; unclear D gene. The CDR3 loop spans 12 amino acids. Germline V lookup: CDR1 MNHEY, CDR2 SVGAGI. V lost 11 bases to trimming and J lost 3 bases, with 14 bases between them. CDR3 nucleotides: TGTGCCGCAGATTCAGGATACTACGAGCAGTACTTC. It specifies CAADSGYYEQYF.

The genes are TRBV2 and TRBJ1-4; D is perhaps TRBD1 (5 bases). CDR1 SNHLY and CDR2 FYNNEI come from the germline V gene. V was cut by 7 bases and J by 10 bases, with 28 bases left in between. The CDR3 totals 17 residues. The CDR3 DNA reads TGTGCCAGCACCATAAACTTCATCGGGCGGCGTCAGGGAAAACTGTTTTTT. Encoded protein: CASTINFIGRRQGKLFF.

The chain uses TRBV7-2 and TRBJ2-3; 9 positions match TRBD2. This CDR3 spans 14 amino acids. The J segment lost 4 bases and the V segment lost 6 bases, leaving 5 bases of the junction unmatched. Germline CDR1 is SGHTA and CDR2 is FQGNSA. The CDR3 DNA reads as TGTGCCAGCAGGCCGGGACTAGCCTCAGATACGCAGTATTTT. Protein product: CASRPGLASDTQYF.

The V and J genes are TRBV27 and TRBJ1-5; D remains ambiguous. The V gene's germline CDR1 is MNHEY and CDR2 SMNVEV (reference sequence). This CDR3 spans 15 amino acids. V was cut by 6 bases and J by 3 bases, with 15 bases left in between. The CDR3 loop reads CASRITRNVNQPQHF. The CDR3 bases are TGTGCCAGCAGGATAACGAGAAATGTCAATCAGCCCCAGCATTTT.

This clone was observed a few times. The CDR3 loop is CAWSNRGNTIYF. CDR3 nucleotides: TGTGCCTGGAGTAACAGAGGAAACACCATATATTTT. The chain carries TRBV30 and TRBJ1-3; no reliable D call. Trimming removed 2 bases from V and 4 bases from J, with 6 bases in between. This CDR3 is 12 amino acids long. From germline, CDR1 is GTSNPN and CDR2 SVGIG (reference sequence).

V is TRBV7-9 and J is TRBJ1-1; 8 bases are a match to TRBD1. The CDR3 runs to 15 residues. Germline values: CDR1 SEHNR, CDR2 FQNEAQ (reference sequence). The trim removed 5 bases at V and 2 bases at J, leaving 7 bases unmatched. The CDR3 loop is CASSLVGTGNTEAFF. Here the CDR3 DNA reads TGTGCCAGCAGCCTCGTTGGGACAGGAAACACTGAAGCTTTCTTT.

The rearrangement uses TRBV11-2 and TRBJ2-3, with TRBD1 identical over 9 bases. V was clipped by 1 base and J by 4 bases; unmatched bases: 6. Germline CDR1 SGHAT, CDR2 FQNNGV. The CDR3 sequence is 16 residues long. CDR3 region: CASSLGDRVRADTQYF. DNA for the CDR3: TGTGCCAGCAGCTTAGGGGACAGGGTGAGGGCAGATACGCAGTATTTT.

This sequence joins TRBV7-9 and TRBJ1-6, with D perhaps matching TRBD1 (5 bases). The germline V gene has CDR1 SEHNR and CDR2 FQNEAQ (reference sequence). Trimming cost V 2 bases and J 9 bases, with 11 bases left between them. CDR3 size: 14 residues. Here the CDR3 reads CASSLRGSGSPLHF. The CDR3, as DNA: TGTGCCAGCAGCTTAAGGGGCTCCGGTTCACCCCTCCACTTT.

The rearrangement uses TRBV24-1 and TRBJ2-1; D is perhaps TRBD1 (6 bases). CDR1 and CDR2 (germline): KGHDR, SFDVKD. The germline V and J ends were trimmed by 7 bases and 8 bases, with 11 bases remaining between them. This CDR3 has 12 residues. CDR3 in amino acids: CATRGQLDEQFF. DNA of the CDR3: TGTGCCACCAGAGGACAGCTGGATGAGCAGTTCTTC.

This clone has a handful of counts. The rearrangement links TRBV7-8 to TRBJ1-4, with 8 nucleotides matching TRBD1. The CDR3 length is 17 residues. The V and J ends lost 0 bases and 3 bases, in that order; junction bases with no gene match: 6. Germline-derived CDR1 and CDR2 are SGHVS and FQNEAQ. The CDR3 DNA reads as TGTGCCAGCAGCTTAGCGGCAGGGGGCGCGGCTAATGAAAAACTGTTTTTT. This translates into CASSLAAGGAANEKLFF.

V and J are TRBV5-1 and TRBJ2-5; weak D call: TRBD2 (6 bases). The germline gives CDR1 SGHRS, CDR2 YFSETQ. The length of the CDR3 is 17 residues. V lost 1 base to trimming and J lost 2 bases, with 18 bases between them. CDR3 bases: TGCGCCAGCAGCTTGATGGGAGGTCCCAGCCGACAAGAGACCCAGTACTTC. It translates to CASSLMGGPSRQETQYF.

The chain uses TRBV15 and TRBJ1-3; 8 bases agree with TRBD1. Looked up from germline, CDR1 is LNHNV and CDR2 is YYDKDF (reference sequence). The CDR3 covers 15 residues. Trimming took 0 bases from V and 4 from J; bases not matched to a gene: 2. The CDR3 loop is CATSRDRGPGNTIYF. CDR3 sequence (DNA): TGTGCCACCAGCAGAGACAGGGGGCCAGGAAACACCATATATTTT.

CDR3 in DNA: TGTGCCAGCAGTCTACAGGACAGCTACGAGCAGTACTTC. Protein sequence: CASSLQDSYEQYF. The chain employs TRBV27 and TRBJ2-7, with a weak D call TRBD1 (6 bases). Trimming took off 5 bases at V and 3 bases at J, with 11 bases between the two ends. The CDR3 consists of 13 residues. Germline CDR1 is MNHEY and CDR2 is SMNVEV (reference sequence).

The V call is TRBV12-2, the J call TRBJ1-5; the table assigns TRBD1, which was not confirmed against the DNA. TRBV12-2 is noted as a pseudogene. The length of the CDR3 is 20 residues. The chain's CDR3 is CASRLVGTERNWGSNQPQHF. Written as DNA, the CDR3 is TGTGCAAGTCGCTTAGTTGGGACAGAAAGGAACTGGGGCAGCAATCAGCCCCAGCATTTT.

In this sample, this clone is medium-sized. Other nucleotide sequences from this sample produce the same CDR3. The CDR3 bases are TGTGCCAGCAGCGTAGGTCAGTTCATGAACACTGAAGCTTTCTTT. It translates to CASSVGQFMNTEAFF. The rearrangement uses TRBV9 and TRBJ1-1; D unresolved. The CDR3 has 15 amino acids. Trimming took 0 bases from V and 0 from J, leaving 9 bases between them. Germline V CDR1 and CDR2: SGDLS, YYNGEE.

J is TRBJ2-7 and V is TRBV5-1, with TRBD1 as a possible D gene (6 bases). CDR1 and CDR2 (germline): SGHRS, YFSETQ. Trimming removed 3 bases from V and 4 bases from J, with 29 bases in between. This CDR3 comprises 19 residues. CDR3 in amino acids: CASSSHSAGARGFRYEQYF. CDR3 DNA sequence: TGCGCCAGCAGCTCCCACTCCGCAGGGGCCCGAGGATTCCGGTACGAGCAGTACTTC.

V and J are TRBV14 and TRBJ1-2; D gene ambiguous. This CDR3 comprises 12 residues. The V and J ends lost 1 base and 7 bases respectively, with 7 bases between them. Germline lookup yields CDR1 SGHDN and CDR2 FVKESK. The CDR3 region has the DNA TGTGCCAGCAGCCAAGGACTTCGTGGCTACACCTTC. Translation gives CASSQGLRGYTF.

The chain combines TRBV19 with TRBJ2-1; 12 bases fit TRBD2. Germline CDR1 is LNHDA and CDR2 is SQIVND (reference sequence). This CDR3 is 15 amino acids long. The junction had 3 bases not matched to a gene; V was cut back by 2 bases and J by 7 bases. CDR3 region: CASSILAGGLNEQFF. CDR3 sequence (DNA): TGTGCCAGTAGTATACTAGCGGGGGGGCTAAATGAGCAGTTCTTC. Full variable domain (outside the CDR3, taken from reference TRBV19 and TRBJ2-1): DGGITQSPKYLFRKEGQNVTLSCEQNLNHDAMYWYRQDPGQGLRLIYYSQIVNDFQKGDIAEGYSVSREKKESFPLTVTSAQKNPTAFYLCASSILAGGLNEQFFGPGTRLTVL.

The chain is built from TRBV5-1 and TRBJ2-1, with 12 nucleotides matching TRBD2. CDR3 length: 15 amino acids. V was clipped by 1 base and J by 4 bases; unmatched bases: 0. From germline, CDR1 is SGHRS and CDR2 YFSETQ. DNA of the CDR3: TGCGCCAGCAGCTTGACTAGCGGGAGGTACAATGAGCAGTTCTTC. Translation gives CASSLTSGRYNEQFF.

V and J are TRBV14 and TRBJ1-1; no clear D. Germline V lookup: CDR1 SGHDN, CDR2 FVKESK. Trimming cost V 2 bases and J 1 base, with 5 bases left between them. The CDR3 covers 13 residues. For the CDR3, the DNA is TGTGCCAGCAGCCAATACAGGAACACTGAAGCTTTCTTT. It is translated as CASSQYRNTEAFF.

V and J are TRBV5-4 and TRBJ1-2, with 7 bases fitting TRBD1. Germline V gene sequence: CDR1 SGHNT, CDR2 YYREEE (reference sequence). The CDR3 covers 16 residues. V was clipped by 3 bases and J by 6 bases; unmatched bases: 14. CDR3 sequence: CASSSPGLQGFDGYTF. The CDR3 DNA is TGTGCCAGCAGCTCACCAGGACTACAGGGGTTTGATGGCTACACCTTC.

The CDR3 DNA follows: TGCGCCAGCAGTCGCCGTGACAGGGGCGAACGGGGCTACACCTTC. Protein: CASSRRDRGERGYTF. J is TRBJ1-2 and V is TRBV10-1; 8 bases map to TRBD1. In germline, CDR1 is WNHNN, CDR2 SYGVQD (reference sequence). This CDR3 has 15 amino acids. The V segment lost 5 bases and the J segment 8 bases; nucleotides outside the gene matches: 13.